The sample holds a few counts of the clone carrying this T cell receptor (beta chain). Authors of the study amplified TCR beta CDR3 regions from RNA transcripts. The HTBI primer set was used in a first-round RT-PCR of the TCR CDR3. TCRdb re-called the multiplex PCR reads with MiXCR, one entry per CDR3 protein. Of hundreds of thousands of distinct CDR3 sequences listed, about 14% are singletons. The sample is drawn from a study of T cells in Graves' hyperthyroidism and ophthalmopathy. This clonotype originated in a woman aged 25 to 39 with Graves' hyperthyroidism that later progressed to Graves' ophthalmopathy. The source material was blood.

DNA of the CDR3: TGTGCCAGCAGTAGTAACCTAGCGGTAAACAATGAGCAGTTCTTC. It translates to CASSSNLAVNNEQFF. The chain has TRBV7-9 and TRBJ2-1, with 7 bases identical to TRBD2. The CDR3 is 15 amino acids. The trim removed 6 bases at V and 5 bases at J, leaving 10 bases unmatched. Germline V gene lookup returns CDR1 SEHNR and CDR2 FQNEAQ (reference sequence).